The T cell receptor beta chain under discussion was sequenced for a study of T cells in Graves' hyperthyroidism and ophthalmopathy (dated by TCRdb to about 2019). At the level of the whole study: Peripheral blood was sampled at the time of initial diagnosis, prior to any treatment. Prospective prediction of ophthalmopathy was tested in an independent validation cohort of fewer than 20 hyperthyroidism patients and some 17 patients who later progressed to ophthalmopathy. To identify distinguishing TCR V-J signatures, a discovery cohort of about 95 patients was used, comprising roughly 45 with Graves' ophthalmopathy and approximately 58 with stable Graves' hyperthyroidism. The 75 to 100 discovery patients were divided at random into training and test sets in a 7:3 ratio. The paper reports TCR Vbeta CDR3 sequencing of approximately 130 peripheral blood samples: approximately 41 ophthalmopathy, 75 to 80 hyperthyroidism and approximately 17 progressor patients. Following sampling, methimazole starting at 30 mg daily was given to hyperthyroidism patients, and high-dose intravenous methylprednisolone was given to ophthalmopathy patients. Thyroid tissue and blood T-cell repertoires from six Graves' hyperthyroidism patients were also compared in the study. General findings and caveats noted by the study authors: No statistical method was used to set the sample size in advance, and investigators knew the group allocation. In validation, progression to ophthalmopathy was predicted by the model with roughly 71% sensitivity and around 75% specificity, a median of roughly six months before onset. Ophthalmopathy was separated from stable hyperthyroidism by a 13 V-J signature model, with approximately 89% sensitivity and 81% to 82% specificity obtained in cross-validation and 80%/75% obtained in testing. Blood samples also contained most of the expanded thyroid clonotypes (frequency above 0.001), which suggests that blood repertoires may reflect thyroid immune responses.

A patient counted as having stable Graves' hyperthyroidism if no progression to ophthalmopathy occurred over 18 months of follow-up. The hyperthyroidism patients were between 18 and 65 years old and newly diagnosed, with a disease duration of less than 2 months. The study excluded patients with uncontrolled infections, other autoimmune diseases, pregnancy or lactation. Diagnoses were established on the basis of clinical symptoms, serum thyroxine and TRAb, thyroid ultrasound, and orbital computed tomography. PBMCs were separated from under 12 ml of fresh peripheral blood using Ficoll-Paque density gradient centrifugation. Trizol reagent was used to extract total RNA, and RNA quality was then checked on an Agilent 2100 Bioanalyzer. The TCR beta CDR3 regions were amplified from the RNA transcripts. For the first round of RT-PCR on the TCR CDR3, the HTBI primer set was used together with the Qiagen OneStep RT-PCR kit. Libraries were constructed in a second round of multiplex PCR, after which size selection and purification were performed. Sequencing of the libraries was done on an Illumina HiSeq2000 using paired-end 100 bp reads. The paper's data handling went like this. SOAPnuke was used to process the raw data, removing reads that contained adapters or uncalled bases, had a mean Phred below 15, or lacked an exact match to the constant primer or identifier. High-quality paired reads were merged using COPE v1.2.5, and each unique nucleotide sequence was defined as a clonotype. Clonotypes were aligned to IMGT TRBV, TRBD and TRBJ reference segments using MiTCR v1.1. Only V-J combinations with frequency above 0.0001, covering 99.2% of repertoires, were analysed. A TCS score was defined as the ratio of F50 (clonal expansion) to E x V (chaos), with BLOSUM62-based TCRdist applied between CDR3 peptides within each V-J. Welch's t-statistics and random forest reduced roughly 500 V-J features to roughly 13, which were used in a naive Bayes classifier (R e1071). TCRdb reanalyzed the raw reads on its own, using fastp at Q25 for trimming and MiXCR for clone calling, and kept in-frame beta chains. Entries that share a CDR3 protein sequence are merged under the most common genes and DNA. V and J calls and clone size were set by TCRdb, not the authors. The table for this sample lists roughly 510,000 distinct CDR3 sequences; less than 25% of them were counted only once. The ten largest clones take up roughly 29% of the sample.

From the cysteine up to the phenylalanine, the CDR3 has a length of 14 residues. Of the read, only the CDR3 DNA is kept; its 42 bases are in frame from base 1. The germline V gene sets CDR1 to SNHLY and CDR2 to FYNNEI. Trimmed from V: 7 bases; trimmed from J: 4 bases; junction bases lacking a gene match: 6. This clonotype was observed at least ten times. The clone's antigen remains unknown. No qualities accompany the bases; no much larger clone lies one base away. The clonotype comes from a man younger than 35 with Graves' hyperthyroidism. Sequencing was carried out using blood. The chain is made from TRBV2 and TRBJ2-4, with 8 bases aligning to TRBD1. The DNA reads as follows: TGTGCCAGCAAGGGGAACAGGGGGAAAAACATTCAGTACTTC. It specifies CASKGNRGKNIQYF.